This T cell receptor beta chain was sequenced for a study of blood T cell repertoires in COVID-19. Study-level information: Acute and convalescent COVID-19 specimens originated in the United States, Italy and Spain.

Original analysis: It was from reference gene primer amplification that nucleated cell counts were estimated. Assay used: immunoSEQ multiplex PCR; TCRdb lists only in-frame clones, some missing. The V and J calls and clone size are taken from that table; D and trimming were inferred from the DNA. The sample has hundreds of thousands of clones, 90% seen once; the top ten hold 3.5% to 4.5%. Participant ages covered roughly 18 to 89 years across around 25 US areas. Cohorts were determined from participant-reported clinical history. V lost 6 bases to trimming and J lost 1 base; unmatched junction nucleotides: 8. The CDR3 loop spans 17 amino acids. In germline, CDR1 is MDHEN, CDR2 SYDVKM.

This TCR derives from a woman in her late teens or twenties with acute COVID-19. Sequenced: PBMCs or T cells enriched from blood (not recorded which). The chain combines TRBV28 with TRBJ2-2; 10 bases map to TRBD2. Written as DNA, the CDR3 is TGTGCCAGCAGGAGGCTAGCGGGAGTCGGGAACACCGGGGAGCTGTTTTTT. Translating gives CASRRLAGVGNTGELFF.